Here is one T cell receptor (beta chain) with its context. Its antigen is unidentified. The CDR3 runs 13 residues. V dropped 4 bases and J dropped 8; count of bases not matched to a gene: 4. CDR1 and CDR2 from the germline V gene are GTSNPN and SVGIG (reference sequence). The sample is drawn from a study of cytotoxic CD8 clonotypes in ibrutinib-treated CLL. Across the whole study: Results showed 25 or so partial and 2 complete responses; following median around six years, around 14 remained remitted, approximately twelve advanced.

TCRdb keeps only in-frame clones here, not all; method: immunoSEQ multiplex PCR. The data hold about 120,000 clones, with under 70% observed a single time. Study conclusions and caveats: Clonality increased at ibrutinib response and stayed stable in sustained remission. At progression, however, it fell back toward baseline. Sustained-remission and progressing patients were not sampled at matched times. Measured clonality at baseline was greater than in age-matched healthy donors and tracked with circulating CD8+ T-cell counts.

The source was PBMCs, collected after 24 months of ibrutinib treatment. The receptor was derived from a human donor with chronic lymphocytic leukemia. This rearrangement joins TRBV30 to TRBJ1-6; TRBD1 matches 8 bases. CDR3 sequence: CAWKGTGYSPLHF. The CDR3 nucleotides read TGTGCCTGGAAAGGGACAGGCTATTCACCCCTCCACTTT.